This T cell receptor beta chain is drawn from a study of tumor-infiltrating lymphocytes in primary liver carcinoma. Reverse transcription of roughly 0.5 ug total RNA with a constant-region primer produced TCR beta cDNA. Researchers made the TCR beta libraries by running three nested multiplex PCR rounds with slightly modified ARM-PCR. Amplification in the first two PCR rounds was performed using TRBV1-TRBV30 forward primers and a C-beta reverse primer for 9 to 11 cycles each. TCRdb processed the multiplex PCR reads anew with MiXCR; each CDR3 protein has one entry. The sample carries about 300,000 distinct CDR3 sequences, more than 55% recorded once. The CDR3 covers 16 residues. Germline values: CDR1 MNHEY, CDR2 SVGAGI. Both blood RNA, taken from unsorted whole blood, and germline DNA were extracted. HBV chronically infected the treatment-naive patients. As to this clonotype: The junction and the germline gene differ at one end; a read error may be behind it.

The chain employs TRBV6-5 and TRBJ1-4, with D possibly matching TRBD1 (6 bases). The sequenced material came from peripheral blood. The receptor comes from a middle-aged man with primary liver carcinoma and hepatitis B virus infection. As DNA, the CDR3 is TGTGCCAACAGTAGGGGGTCCAGGTACTTCGGCGAAAAACTGTTTTTT. Encoded protein: CANSRGSRYFGEKLFF.